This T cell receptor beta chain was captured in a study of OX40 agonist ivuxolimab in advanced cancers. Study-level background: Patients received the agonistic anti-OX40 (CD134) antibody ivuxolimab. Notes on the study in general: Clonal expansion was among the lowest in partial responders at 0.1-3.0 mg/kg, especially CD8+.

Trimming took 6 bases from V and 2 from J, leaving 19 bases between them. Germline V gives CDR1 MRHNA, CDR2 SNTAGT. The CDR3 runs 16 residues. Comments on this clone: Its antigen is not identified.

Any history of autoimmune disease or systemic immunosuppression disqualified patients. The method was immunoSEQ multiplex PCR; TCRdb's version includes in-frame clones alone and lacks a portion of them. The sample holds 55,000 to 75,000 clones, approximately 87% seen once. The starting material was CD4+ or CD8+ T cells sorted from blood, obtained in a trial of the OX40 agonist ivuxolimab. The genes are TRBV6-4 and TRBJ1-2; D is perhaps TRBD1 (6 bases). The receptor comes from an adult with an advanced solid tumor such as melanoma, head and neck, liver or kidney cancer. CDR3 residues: CASRIKSGHPNYGYTF. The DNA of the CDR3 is TGTGCCAGCAGGATAAAATCGGGACATCCGAACTATGGCTACACCTTC.